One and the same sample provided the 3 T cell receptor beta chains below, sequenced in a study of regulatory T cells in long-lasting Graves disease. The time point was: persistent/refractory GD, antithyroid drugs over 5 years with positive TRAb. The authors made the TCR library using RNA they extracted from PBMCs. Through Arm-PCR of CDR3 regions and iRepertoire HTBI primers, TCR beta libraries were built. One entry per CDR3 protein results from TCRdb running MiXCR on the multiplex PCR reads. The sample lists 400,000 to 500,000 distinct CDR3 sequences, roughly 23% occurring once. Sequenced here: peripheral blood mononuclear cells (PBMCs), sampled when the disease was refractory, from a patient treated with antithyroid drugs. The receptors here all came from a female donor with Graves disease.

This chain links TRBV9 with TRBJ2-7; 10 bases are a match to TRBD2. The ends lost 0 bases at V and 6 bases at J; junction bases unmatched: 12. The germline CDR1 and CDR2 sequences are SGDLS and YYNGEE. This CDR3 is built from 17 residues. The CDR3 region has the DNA TGTGCCAGCAGCGTAGATCCGCTAGCGGGAGACCTCTCCGAGCAGTACTTC. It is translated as CASSVDPLAGDLSEQYF. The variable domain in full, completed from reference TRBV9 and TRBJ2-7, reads DSGVTQTPKHLITATGQRVTLRCSPRSGDLSVYWYQQSLDQGLQFLIQYYNGEERAKGNILERFSAQQFPDLHSELNLSSLELGDSALYFCASSVDPLAGDLSEQYFGPGTRLTVT.

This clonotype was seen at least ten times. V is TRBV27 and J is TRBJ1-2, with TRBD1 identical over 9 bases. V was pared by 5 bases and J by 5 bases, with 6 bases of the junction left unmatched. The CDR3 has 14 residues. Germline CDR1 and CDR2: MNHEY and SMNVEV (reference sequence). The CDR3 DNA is TGTGCCAGCAGTACAACCGGGACAGGGTATGGCTACACCTTC. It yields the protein CASSTTGTGYGYTF.

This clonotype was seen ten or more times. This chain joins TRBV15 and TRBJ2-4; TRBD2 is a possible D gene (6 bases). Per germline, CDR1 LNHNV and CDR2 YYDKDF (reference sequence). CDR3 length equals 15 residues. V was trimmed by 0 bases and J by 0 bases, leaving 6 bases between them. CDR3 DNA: TGTGCCACCAGCAGAGAGCGGGAAGCCAAAAACATTCAGTACTTC. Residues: CATSREREAKNIQYF.